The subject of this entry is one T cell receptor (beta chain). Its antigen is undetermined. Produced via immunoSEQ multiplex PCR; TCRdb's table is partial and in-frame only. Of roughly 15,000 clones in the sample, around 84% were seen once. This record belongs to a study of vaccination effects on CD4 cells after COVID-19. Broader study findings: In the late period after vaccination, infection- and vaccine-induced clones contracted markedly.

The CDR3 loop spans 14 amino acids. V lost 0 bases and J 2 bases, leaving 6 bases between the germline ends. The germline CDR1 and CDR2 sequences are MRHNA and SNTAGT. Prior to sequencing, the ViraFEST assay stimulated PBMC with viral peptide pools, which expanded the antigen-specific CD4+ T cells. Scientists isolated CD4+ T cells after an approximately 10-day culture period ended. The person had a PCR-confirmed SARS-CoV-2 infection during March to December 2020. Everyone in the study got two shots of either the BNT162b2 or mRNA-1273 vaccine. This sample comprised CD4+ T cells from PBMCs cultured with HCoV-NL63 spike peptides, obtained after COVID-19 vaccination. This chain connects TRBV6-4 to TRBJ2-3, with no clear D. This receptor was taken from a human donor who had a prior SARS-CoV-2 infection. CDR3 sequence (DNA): TGTGCCAGCAGTGACTCTGATGCCACAGATACGCAGTATTTT. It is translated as CASSDSDATDTQYF.